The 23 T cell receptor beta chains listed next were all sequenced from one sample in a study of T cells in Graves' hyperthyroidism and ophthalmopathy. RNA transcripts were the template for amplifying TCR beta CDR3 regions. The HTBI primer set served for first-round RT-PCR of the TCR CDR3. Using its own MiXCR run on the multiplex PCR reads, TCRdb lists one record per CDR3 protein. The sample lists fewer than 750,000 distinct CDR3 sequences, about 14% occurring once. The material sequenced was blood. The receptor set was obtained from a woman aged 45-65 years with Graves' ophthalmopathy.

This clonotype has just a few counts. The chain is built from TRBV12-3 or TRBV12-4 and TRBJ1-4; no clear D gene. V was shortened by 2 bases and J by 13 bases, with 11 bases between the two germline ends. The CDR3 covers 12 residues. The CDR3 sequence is CASSLSRPGLFF. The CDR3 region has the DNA TGTGCCAGCAGTTTAAGTCGACCGGGACTGTTTTTT.

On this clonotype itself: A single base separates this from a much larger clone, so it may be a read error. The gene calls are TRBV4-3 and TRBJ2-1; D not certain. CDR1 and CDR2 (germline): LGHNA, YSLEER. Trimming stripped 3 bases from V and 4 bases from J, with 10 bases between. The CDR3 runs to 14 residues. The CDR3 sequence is CASSHMVGYNEQFF. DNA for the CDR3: TGCGCCAGCAGCCACATGGTAGGATACAATGAGCAGTTCTTC.

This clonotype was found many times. In DNA, the CDR3 is TGTGCCAGCAGTTACTCGGCTCCGGGACTAGCGGGAGATACGCAGTATTTT. Encoded protein: CASSYSAPGLAGDTQYF. The chain uses TRBV6-6 and TRBJ2-3; 12 positions agree with TRBD2. CDR1 and CDR2 (germline): MNHNY, SVGAGI (reference sequence). The CDR3 is 17 residues long. J was trimmed by 5 bases and V by 0 bases; bases with no gene match: 6.

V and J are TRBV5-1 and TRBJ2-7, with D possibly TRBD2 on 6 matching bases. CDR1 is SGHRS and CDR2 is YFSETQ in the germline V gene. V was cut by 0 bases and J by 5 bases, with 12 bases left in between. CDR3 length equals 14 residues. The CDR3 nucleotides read TGCGCCAGCAGCTTGGAATCCGGGGGTGACGAGCAGTACTTC. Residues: CASSLESGGDEQYF.

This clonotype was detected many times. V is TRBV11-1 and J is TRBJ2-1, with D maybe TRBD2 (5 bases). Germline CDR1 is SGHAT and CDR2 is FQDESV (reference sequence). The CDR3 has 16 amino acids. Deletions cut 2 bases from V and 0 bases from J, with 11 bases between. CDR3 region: CASSLLGTSSYNEQFF. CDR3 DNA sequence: TGTGCCAGCAGCTTATTGGGTACTAGCTCCTACAATGAGCAGTTCTTC.

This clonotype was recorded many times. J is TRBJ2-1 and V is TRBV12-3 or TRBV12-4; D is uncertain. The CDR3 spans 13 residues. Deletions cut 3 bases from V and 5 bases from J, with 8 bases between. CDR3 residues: CASSLIRDNEQFF. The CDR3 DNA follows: TGTGCCAGCAGTTTGATCCGGGACAATGAGCAGTTCTTC.

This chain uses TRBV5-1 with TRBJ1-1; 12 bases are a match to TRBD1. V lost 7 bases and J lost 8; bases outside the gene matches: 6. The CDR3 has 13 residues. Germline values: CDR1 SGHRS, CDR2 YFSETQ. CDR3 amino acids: CASREGTGGEAFF. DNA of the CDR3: TGCGCCAGCCGCGAGGGGACAGGGGGCGAAGCTTTCTTT. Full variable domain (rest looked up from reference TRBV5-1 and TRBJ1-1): KAGVTQTPRYLIKTRGQQVTLSCSPISGHRSVSWYQQTPGQGLQFLFEYFSETQRNKGNFPGRFSGRQFSNSRSEMNVSTLELGDSALYLCASREGTGGEAFFGQGTRLTVV.

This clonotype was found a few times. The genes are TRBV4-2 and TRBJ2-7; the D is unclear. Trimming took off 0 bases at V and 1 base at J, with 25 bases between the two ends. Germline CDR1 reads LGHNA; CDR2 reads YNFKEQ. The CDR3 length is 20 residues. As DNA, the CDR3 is TGTGCCAGCAGCCAAGATAAAATTGACGTGTGGTACGCGGCTTCCTACGAGCAGTACTTC. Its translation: CASSQDKIDVWYAASYEQYF.

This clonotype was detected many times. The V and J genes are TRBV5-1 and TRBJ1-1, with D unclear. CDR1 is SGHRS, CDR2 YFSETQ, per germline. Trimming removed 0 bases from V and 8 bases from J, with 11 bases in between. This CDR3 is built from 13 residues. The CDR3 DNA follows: TGCGCCAGCAGCTTGGTGGGGTCGGCCGAAGCTTTCTTT. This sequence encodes CASSLVGSAEAFF.

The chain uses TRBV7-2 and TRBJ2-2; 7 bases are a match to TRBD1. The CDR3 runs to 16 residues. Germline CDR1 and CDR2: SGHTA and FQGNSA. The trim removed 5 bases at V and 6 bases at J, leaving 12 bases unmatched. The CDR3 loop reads CASSLNRGFSAGELFF. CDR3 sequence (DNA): TGTGCCAGCAGCCTAAACAGGGGATTTTCCGCCGGGGAGCTGTTTTTT. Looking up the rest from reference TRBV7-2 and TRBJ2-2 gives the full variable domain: GAGVSQSPSNKVTEKGKDVELRCDPISGHTALYWYRQSLGQGLEFLIYFQGNSAPDKSGLPSDRFSAERTGGSVSTLTIQRTQQEDSAVYLCASSLNRGFSAGELFFGEGSRLTVL.

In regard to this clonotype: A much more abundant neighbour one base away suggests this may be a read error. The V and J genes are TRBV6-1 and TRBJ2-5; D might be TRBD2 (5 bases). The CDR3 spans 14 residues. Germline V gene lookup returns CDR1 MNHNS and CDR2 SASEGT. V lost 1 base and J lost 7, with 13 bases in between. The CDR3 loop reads CASSEVVGRGTQYF. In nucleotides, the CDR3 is TGTGCCAGCAGTGAAGTTGTCGGCCGGGGGACCCAGTACTTC.

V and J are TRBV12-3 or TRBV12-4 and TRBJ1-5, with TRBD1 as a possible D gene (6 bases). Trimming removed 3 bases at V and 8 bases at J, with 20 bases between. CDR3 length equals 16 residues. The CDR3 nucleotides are TGTGCCAGCAGTTTTGGGATGGGGGGGGGGCGTGAGCCCCAGCATTTT. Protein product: CASSFGMGGGREPQHF.

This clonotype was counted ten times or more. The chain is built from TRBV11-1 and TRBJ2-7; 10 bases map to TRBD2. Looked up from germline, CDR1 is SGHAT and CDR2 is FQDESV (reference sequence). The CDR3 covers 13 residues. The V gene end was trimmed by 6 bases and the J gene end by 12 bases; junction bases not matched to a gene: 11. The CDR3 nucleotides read TGTGCCAGCAGAAAGACTAGCGGGTCTGTCGTGTACTTC. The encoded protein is CASRKTSGSVVYF.

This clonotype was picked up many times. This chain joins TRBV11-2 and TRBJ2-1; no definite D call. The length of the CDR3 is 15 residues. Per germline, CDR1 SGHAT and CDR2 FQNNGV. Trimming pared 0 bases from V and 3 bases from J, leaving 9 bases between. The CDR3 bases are TGTGCCAGCAGCTTAGATCGGAAGGTCTACAATGAGCAGTTCTTC. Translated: CASSLDRKVYNEQFF.

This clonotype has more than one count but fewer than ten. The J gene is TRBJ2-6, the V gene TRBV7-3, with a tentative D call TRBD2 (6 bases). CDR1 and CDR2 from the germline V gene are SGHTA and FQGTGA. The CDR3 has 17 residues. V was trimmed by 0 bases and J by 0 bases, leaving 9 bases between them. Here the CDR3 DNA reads TGTGCCAGCAGCTTAACGGCGGGGCTCTCTGGGGCCAACGTCCTGACTTTC. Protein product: CASSLTAGLSGANVLTF.

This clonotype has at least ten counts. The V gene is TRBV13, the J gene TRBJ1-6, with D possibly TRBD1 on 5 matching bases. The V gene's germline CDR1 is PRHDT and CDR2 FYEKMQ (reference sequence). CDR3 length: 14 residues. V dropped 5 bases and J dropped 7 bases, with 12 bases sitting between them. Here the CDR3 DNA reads TGTGCCAGCAGCCCCCAGGGTGAGAATTCACCCCTCCACTTT. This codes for CASSPQGENSPLHF.

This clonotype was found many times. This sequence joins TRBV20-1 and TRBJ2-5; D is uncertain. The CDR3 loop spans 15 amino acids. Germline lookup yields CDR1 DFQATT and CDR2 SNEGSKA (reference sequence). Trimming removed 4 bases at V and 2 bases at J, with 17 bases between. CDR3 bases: TGCAGTGCTATTGGATCCCTAGGGAAGCAAGAGACCCAGTACTTC. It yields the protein CSAIGSLGKQETQYF.

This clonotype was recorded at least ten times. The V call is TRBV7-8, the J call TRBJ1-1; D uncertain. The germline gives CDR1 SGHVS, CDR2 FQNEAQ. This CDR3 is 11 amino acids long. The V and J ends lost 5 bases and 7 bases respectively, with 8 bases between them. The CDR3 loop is CASSLGNEAFF. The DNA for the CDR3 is TGTGCCAGCAGCCTGGGCAATGAAGCTTTCTTT. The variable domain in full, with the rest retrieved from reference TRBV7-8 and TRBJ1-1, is GAGVSQSPRYKVAKRGQDVALRCDPISGHVSLFWYQQALGQGPEFLTYFQNEAQLDKSGLPSDRFFAERPEGSVSTLKIQRTQQEDSAVYLCASSLGNEAFFGQGTRLTVV.

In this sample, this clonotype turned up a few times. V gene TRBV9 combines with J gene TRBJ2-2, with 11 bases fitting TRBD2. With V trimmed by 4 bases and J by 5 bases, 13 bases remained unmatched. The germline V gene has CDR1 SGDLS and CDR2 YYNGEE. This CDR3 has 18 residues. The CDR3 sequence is CASSLGVAGGPRTGELFF. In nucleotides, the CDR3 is TGTGCCAGCAGCCTAGGGGTAGCGGGAGGGCCGAGGACCGGGGAGCTGTTTTTT.

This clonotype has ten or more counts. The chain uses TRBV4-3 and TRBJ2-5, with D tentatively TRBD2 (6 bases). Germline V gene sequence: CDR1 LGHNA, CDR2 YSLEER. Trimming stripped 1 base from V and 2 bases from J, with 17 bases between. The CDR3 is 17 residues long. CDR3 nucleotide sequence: TGCGCCAGCAGCCAAGGTTTGCAGGGAGGTGGGCAAGAGACCCAGTACTTC. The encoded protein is CASSQGLQGGGQETQYF.

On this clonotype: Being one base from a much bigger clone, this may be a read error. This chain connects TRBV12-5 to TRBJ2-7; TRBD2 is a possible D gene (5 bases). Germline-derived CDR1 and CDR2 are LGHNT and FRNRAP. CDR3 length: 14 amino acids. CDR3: CAGGPDSLNYEQYF. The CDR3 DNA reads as TGTGCTGGTGGACCGGACTCCCTTAACTACGAGCAGTACTTC.

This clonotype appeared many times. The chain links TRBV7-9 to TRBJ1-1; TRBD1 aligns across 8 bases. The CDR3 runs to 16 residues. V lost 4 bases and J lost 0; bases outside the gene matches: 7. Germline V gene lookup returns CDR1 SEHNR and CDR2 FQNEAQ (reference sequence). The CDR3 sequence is CASSSTGQGMNTEAFF. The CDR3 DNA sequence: TGTGCCAGCAGCTCGACCGGACAGGGAATGAACACTGAAGCTTTCTTT.

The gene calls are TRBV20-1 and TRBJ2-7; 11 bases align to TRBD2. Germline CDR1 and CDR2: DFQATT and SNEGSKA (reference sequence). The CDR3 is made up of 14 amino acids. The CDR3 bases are TGCAGCAGCCTCCTAGCGGGAGGCACCTACGAGCAGTACTTC. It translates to CSSLLAGGTYEQYF.